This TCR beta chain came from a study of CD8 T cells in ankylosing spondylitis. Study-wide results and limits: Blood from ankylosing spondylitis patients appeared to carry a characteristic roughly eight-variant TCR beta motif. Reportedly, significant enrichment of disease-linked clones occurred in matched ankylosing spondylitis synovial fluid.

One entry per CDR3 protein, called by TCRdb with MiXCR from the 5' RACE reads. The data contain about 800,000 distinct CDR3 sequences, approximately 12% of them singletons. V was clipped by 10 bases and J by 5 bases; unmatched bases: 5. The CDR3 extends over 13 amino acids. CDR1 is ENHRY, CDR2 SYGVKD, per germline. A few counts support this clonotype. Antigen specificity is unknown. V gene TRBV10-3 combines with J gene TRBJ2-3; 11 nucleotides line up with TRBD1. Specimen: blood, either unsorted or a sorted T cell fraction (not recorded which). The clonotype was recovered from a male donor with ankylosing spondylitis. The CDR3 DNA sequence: TGTGCCAACGGACAGGGGGCTGGAGATACGCAGTATTTT. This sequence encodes CANGQGAGDTQYF.